The next 25 T cell receptor beta chains were all read from a single sample in a study of human T cells and chemical hapten exposure. TCRdb called the RACE reads again in MiXCR, with one record for every CDR3 protein. The table lists about 97,000 distinct CDR3 sequences, roughly 27% of them singletons, with around a tenth in the top ten. Time point here: patch test 3, about 24 weeks after DPC sensitization. Treatment here: therapeutic diphenylcyclopropenone sensitization with weekly scalp DPC. The sequenced sample was whole blood, obtained in connection with sensitization to the hapten diphenylcyclopropenone (DPC). The receptors derive from a man in his forties or fifties with alopecia areata. Some clones in this sample may be carry-over from other donors' samples.

This clonotype occurred a few times. The J gene is TRBJ2-3, the V gene TRBV5-4, with 7 bases that match TRBD1. V was pared by 4 bases and J by 6 bases, with 8 bases of the junction left unmatched. The CDR3 totals 14 residues. From germline, CDR1 is SGHNT and CDR2 YYREEE (reference sequence). CDR3 nucleotide sequence: TGTGCCAGCAGCCATAGGGGGCTCGGGGATACGCAGTATTTT. This sequence encodes CASSHRGLGDTQYF.

The rearrangement joins TRBV11-2 to TRBJ2-1; D remains ambiguous. Germline V gives CDR1 SGHAT, CDR2 FQNNGV. Trimming took 5 bases from V and 6 from J, leaving 20 bases between them. The CDR3 has 16 amino acids. DNA for the CDR3: TGTGCCAGCAGCCTAAGCGTCCAGCGCTTAACCAATGAGCAGTTCTTC. Translated, it gives CASSLSVQRLTNEQFF.

This clonotype was found a few times. The chain links TRBV6-5 to TRBJ1-2; 7 nucleotides align to TRBD1. CDR1 and CDR2 from the germline V gene are MNHEY and SVGAGI. The trim removed 8 bases at V and 5 bases at J, leaving 23 bases unmatched. CDR3 length equals 18 residues. Here the CDR3 DNA reads TGTGCCAGCTTGGGCCCGGGACAGTCCCCTTTAGTAGCATATGGCTACACCTTC. Protein product: CASLGPGQSPLVAYGYTF.

The chain carries TRBV28 and TRBJ2-1, with TRBD2 matching 7 bases. This CDR3 comprises 13 residues. Trimming removed 7 bases from V and 10 bases from J; junction bases left unmatched: 10. The germline CDR1 and CDR2 sequences are MDHEN and SYDVKM. The CDR3 region has the DNA TGTGCCAGCAATGTGGGAGGGGTTGGGGAGCAGTTCTTC. Protein sequence: CASNVGGVGEQFF.

A few counts support this clonotype. The chain carries TRBV5-1 and TRBJ1-1; maybe TRBD1 (5 bases). Germline V gene lookup returns CDR1 SGHRS and CDR2 YFSETQ. V lost 4 bases and J 4 bases, leaving 11 bases between the germline ends. This CDR3 spans 13 amino acids. CDR3 loop: CASSRDGITEAFF. CDR3 sequence (DNA): TGCGCCAGCAGCCGGGACGGGATCACTGAAGCTTTCTTT.

The gene calls are TRBV15 and TRBJ2-3, with unresolved D. CDR3 length equals 15 residues. V lost 1 base to trimming and J lost 2 bases, with 10 bases between them. CDR1 and CDR2 (germline): LNHNV, YYDKDF (reference sequence). CDR3 nucleotide sequence: TGTGCCACCAGCAGAGGTGGAACTTCCACAGATACGCAGTATTTT. Protein: CATSRGGTSTDTQYF.

The genes are TRBV5-5 and TRBJ1-1; a possible D gene is TRBD1 (6 bases). The CDR3 is 13 residues long. CDR1 and CDR2 (germline): SGHKS, YYEKEE (reference sequence). V lost 4 bases to trimming and J lost 11 bases, with 18 bases between them. The CDR3 region has the DNA TGTGCCAGCAGCGTAATACAGGGAGATGAGGCTTTCTTT. It yields the protein CASSVIQGDEAFF. The variable domain in full, completed from reference TRBV5-5 and TRBJ1-1, reads DAGVTQSPTHLIKTRGQQVTLRCSPISGHKSVSWYQQVLGQGPQFIFQYYEKEERGRGNFPDRFSARQFPNYSSELNVNALLLGDSALYLCASSVIQGDEAFFGQGTRLTVV.

V usage is TRBV6-1 and J usage is TRBJ2-1; 9 bases align to TRBD1. The CDR3 is made up of 16 amino acids. The trim removed 3 bases at V and 8 bases at J, leaving 11 bases unmatched. The germline gives CDR1 MNHNS, CDR2 SASEGT. The chain's CDR3 is CASSDTWGQGSDEQFF. CDR3 DNA sequence: TGTGCCAGCAGTGACACATGGGGACAGGGCTCCGATGAGCAGTTCTTC.

The chain is built from TRBV7-3 and TRBJ2-3; 9 nucleotides align to TRBD2. The V gene end was trimmed by 2 bases and the J gene end by 3 bases; junction bases not matched to a gene: 3. CDR3 length: 15 amino acids. Germline V lookup: CDR1 SGHTA, CDR2 FQGTGA. CDR3 coding DNA: TGTGCCAGCAGCTTAGTAGCGGGAGTGACAGATACGCAGTATTTT. As protein: CASSLVAGVTDTQYF.

V and J are TRBV20-1 and TRBJ1-5; the match to TRBD1 covers 7 bases. CDR1 is DFQATT and CDR2 is SNEGSKA in the germline V gene (reference sequence). The J segment lost 4 bases and the V segment lost 2 bases, leaving 11 bases of the junction unmatched. The CDR3 has 16 amino acids. The CDR3, as DNA: TGCAGTGCTAGATATTTAGCGGGACAGTCAAATCAGCCCCAGCATTTT. Its translation: CSARYLAGQSNQPQHF.

By frequency in the sample, this clonotype is medium-sized. The chain carries TRBV2 and TRBJ2-7; 10 bases line up with TRBD1. The ends lost 7 bases at V and 4 bases at J; junction bases unmatched: 7. Germline-derived CDR1 and CDR2 are SNHLY and FYNNEI. This CDR3 has 14 amino acids. CDR3 sequence (DNA): TGTGCCAGCAACTACGGGACAGGGGTTTACGAGCAGTACTTC. Translation gives CASNYGTGVYEQYF.

V and J are TRBV5-1 and TRBJ2-1, with D possibly TRBD1 on 5 matching bases. V was shortened by 2 bases and J by 8 bases, with 14 bases between the two germline ends. Germline V gives CDR1 SGHRS, CDR2 YFSETQ. This CDR3 spans 14 amino acids. In DNA form, the CDR3 reads TGCGCCAGCAGCTTTCCCGGCAGGGTCCATGAGCAGTTCTTC. This gives the protein CASSFPGRVHEQFF. Full variable domain (rest looked up from reference TRBV5-1 and TRBJ2-1): KAGVTQTPRYLIKTRGQQVTLSCSPISGHRSVSWYQQTPGQGLQFLFEYFSETQRNKGNFPGRFSGRQFSNSRSEMNVSTLELGDSALYLCASSFPGRVHEQFFGPGTRLTVL.

This clonotype was recorded a few times. The rearrangement uses TRBV20-1 and TRBJ1-6; 7 bases fit TRBD1. V lost 0 bases to trimming and J lost 8 bases; unmatched junction nucleotides: 4. This CDR3 is built from 14 residues. Looked up from germline, CDR1 is DFQATT and CDR2 is SNEGSKA (reference sequence). CDR3 nucleotide sequence: TGCAGTGCTAGAGATCAGGGGGGTCATTCACCCCTCCACTTT. This gives the protein CSARDQGGHSPLHF.

The chain is built from TRBV11-2 and TRBJ2-7; D is perhaps TRBD1 or TRBD2 (5 bases each). The V end lost 5 bases, the J end lost 2 bases, and 10 bases lay between the germline ends. The CDR3 totals 13 residues. The germline V gene encodes CDR1 SGHAT and CDR2 FQNNGV. In DNA, the CDR3 is TGTGCCAGCAGCCGGGACGAGACCTACGAGCAGTACTTC. Translating it yields CASSRDETYEQYF.

This clonotype was detected a few times. V usage is TRBV4-2 and J usage is TRBJ2-3, with 11 bases aligning to TRBD2. The CDR3 spans 16 residues. Trimming at V came to 3 bases and at J to 6 bases, leaving 8 bases not matched to a gene. Germline CDR1 is LGHNA and CDR2 is YNFKEQ. CDR3 bases: TGTGCCAGCAGCCAGTCCCCGACTAGCGGGATTGATACGCAGTATTTT. Translated, it gives CASSQSPTSGIDTQYF.

This clonotype has just a few counts. The chain is built from TRBV4-3 and TRBJ2-4; maybe TRBD2 (6 bases). Per the germline V gene, CDR1 is LGHNA and CDR2 is YSLEER. The CDR3 runs 15 residues. The V gene lost 5 bases and the J gene lost 1 base, with 12 bases spanning the gap. The CDR3 region is CASSTTGDAKNIQYF. CDR3 sequence (DNA): TGCGCCAGCAGCACAACGGGGGACGCCAAAAACATTCAGTACTTC.

This clonotype came up a few times. Here the CDR3 reads CATSRDPGAITEAFF. The CDR3 DNA reads as TGTGCCACCAGCAGAGATCCGGGGGCAATCACTGAAGCTTTCTTT. The gene calls are TRBV15 and TRBJ1-1; D perhaps matches TRBD1 (6 bases). V was shortened by 0 bases and J by 4 bases, with 12 bases between the two germline ends. This CDR3 contains 15 residues. Per germline, CDR1 LNHNV and CDR2 YYDKDF (reference sequence).

The V and J genes are TRBV28 and TRBJ2-7, with 7 positions matching TRBD2. In germline, CDR1 is MDHEN, CDR2 SYDVKM. This CDR3 region has 16 residues. V shed 10 bases and J 5 bases; nucleotides not matched to a gene: 20. The CDR3 DNA is TGTGCCACAGGAGAGCCGGGAGGTCCCAGGTCACACGAGCAGTACTTC. Translating gives CATGEPGGPRSHEQYF.

The J gene is TRBJ1-4, the V gene TRBV18; possibly TRBD1 for D (6 bases). The CDR3 extends over 14 amino acids. The germline V gene encodes CDR1 KGHSH and CDR2 LQKENI. V gave up 3 bases and J gave up 7 bases, with 12 bases separating them. The CDR3 DNA reads TGTGCCAGCTCACCGGGCAGGGGAACTGAAAAACTGTTTTTT. Translated, it gives CASSPGRGTEKLFF.

The table lists this clonotype with a few counts. This rearrangement joins TRBV13 to TRBJ2-1; a possible D gene is TRBD1 (6 bases). This CDR3 has 16 residues. V gave up 4 bases and J gave up 7 bases, with 20 bases separating them. CDR1 and CDR2 from the germline V gene are PRHDT and FYEKMQ (reference sequence). In DNA, the CDR3 is TGTGCCAGCAGCTCCGTAGCGACACGGGGACAAAATGAGCAGTTCTTC. Protein product: CASSSVATRGQNEQFF.

Only a few counts were recorded for this clonotype. This sequence joins TRBV20-1 and TRBJ2-4; the D is unclear. There are 22 residues in the CDR3. Trimming cost V 5 bases and J 2 bases, with 37 bases left between them. Germline lookup yields CDR1 DFQATT and CDR2 SNEGSKA (reference sequence). The CDR3 region has the DNA TGCAGTGCTTTCCCGCTACAGCCGTCCTTTCCGACAAAGAGGCCTCCCAAAAACATTCAGTACTTC. Protein product: CSAFPLQPSFPTKRPPKNIQYF.

This chain uses TRBV6-5 with TRBJ1-1; no definite D call. The germline V gene has CDR1 MNHEY and CDR2 SVGAGI. The CDR3 spans 15 residues. V was pared by 8 bases and J by 0 bases, with 16 bases between. The DNA of the CDR3 is TGTGCCAGCCGAATGGTGGATTCCATGAACACTGAAGCTTTCTTT. Translation gives CASRMVDSMNTEAFF.

The V and J genes are TRBV20-1 and TRBJ2-4, with D unclear. The germline CDR1 and CDR2 sequences are DFQATT and SNEGSKA (reference sequence). Trimming took off 1 base at V and 8 bases at J, with 9 bases between the two ends. This CDR3 region has 12 residues. Here the CDR3 DNA reads TGCAGTGCTAGAGGGCTACCCGACATTCAGTACTTC. It specifies CSARGLPDIQYF.

A few counts support this clonotype. The rearrangement links TRBV7-2 to TRBJ2-3; a possible D gene is TRBD1 (6 bases). CDR1 and CDR2 from the germline V gene are SGHTA and FQGNSA. CDR3 size: 15 residues. The V end lost 5 bases, the J end lost 5 bases, and 17 bases lay between the germline ends. The CDR3 DNA is TGTGCCAGCAGCCAGAGGGGGAGAGAGATAGATACGCAGTATTTT. This gives the protein CASSQRGREIDTQYF.

This clonotype occurred a few times. V is TRBV5-1 and J is TRBJ2-3; possible D gene TRBD2, 6 bases. The CDR3 has 16 amino acids. CDR1 is SGHRS, CDR2 YFSETQ, per germline. V was pared by 0 bases and J by 2 bases, with 13 bases between. CDR3 sequence reads: CASSLEVAGLTDTQYF. The CDR3 DNA is TGCGCCAGCAGCTTGGAGGTCGCGGGACTCACAGATACGCAGTATTTT. The entire variable domain, with the rest obtained from reference TRBV5-1 and TRBJ2-3, is as follows: KAGVTQTPRYLIKTRGQQVTLSCSPISGHRSVSWYQQTPGQGLQFLFEYFSETQRNKGNFPGRFSGRQFSNSRSEMNVSTLELGDSALYLCASSLEVAGLTDTQYFGPGTRLTVL.